The present entry profiles one TCR beta chain with its context. Germline CDR1 reads PRHDT; CDR2 reads FYEKMQ (reference sequence). The V and J ends lost 0 bases and 5 bases, in that order; junction bases with no gene match: 10. CDR3 length: 18 amino acids. Libraries were prepared by immunoSEQ multiplex PCR; TCRdb keeps only in-frame clonotypes and omits some of them. The sample lists roughly 1,600,000 clones, approximately 98.5% occurring once. The data were obtained in a study of shared clonotypes between healthy human individuals. Whole-study context: Participating donors consisted of a couple of women and a few men aged 18 to 49.

This TCR was sampled from a man aged 30 to 45 in good health. Input material: naive CD4+ T cells sorted from blood. Subset specified: CD45RA+ positively selected. This sequence joins TRBV13 and TRBJ2-5, with 12 bases fitting TRBD2. DNA of the CDR3: TGTGCCAGCAGCTTAGGTACCCCTGGACTAGCGGGAAGGGAGACCCAGTACTTC. Amino acid sequence: CASSLGTPGLAGRETQYF.